This is a list of T cell receptor beta chains from one sample in a study of radiation and T cells in renal cell carcinoma. Assay used: immunoSEQ multiplex PCR; TCRdb lists only in-frame clones, some missing. The sample comprises about 150,000 clones, 88% of which are singletons, and over 3.5% rests with the top ten. The sample consisted of blood, taken from a patient whose treatment included radiotherapy and nephrectomy. The receptors originated from an older woman with renal cell carcinoma. CDR3s include the opening cysteine and the closing phenylalanine or tryptophan. The D gene is left open where the match is weak. A row's size may be missing; if present it is once, few, many or a size class.

v_call: TRBV27; clone_size: -; d_call: -; j_call: TRBJ2-5; cdr3_aa: CASSLQGLGETQYF; cdr3_nt: TGTGCCAGCAGTTTACAGGGGCTTGGAGAGACCCAGTACTTC
v_call: TRBV5-4; clone_size: once; d_call: TRBD1; j_call: TRBJ2-5; cdr3_aa: CASSYTSDRWETQYF; cdr3_nt: TGTGCCAGCAGCTACACATCGGACAGGTGGGAGACCCAGTACTTC
v_call: TRBV11-3; clone_size: once; d_call: TRBD1; j_call: TRBJ1-1; cdr3_aa: CASSATGVLVPMNTEAFF; cdr3_nt: TGTGCCAGCAGCGCGACAGGGGTTCTTGTTCCCATGAACACTGAAGCTTTCTTT
v_call: TRBV9; clone_size: -; d_call: -; j_call: TRBJ2-1; cdr3_aa: CASSLDRRVNEQFF; cdr3_nt: TGTGCCAGCAGCTTGGACAGGAGGGTCAATGAGCAGTTCTTC
v_call: TRBV5-1; clone_size: -; d_call: -; j_call: TRBJ1-1; cdr3_aa: CASSPRTVYTEAFF; cdr3_nt: TGCGCCAGCAGCCCGCGGACAGTTTACACTGAAGCTTTCTTT
v_call: TRBV5-4; clone_size: -; d_call: -; j_call: TRBJ1-1; cdr3_aa: CASSFWTPRPEAFF; cdr3_nt: TGTGCCAGCAGCTTTTGGACACCGAGGCCGGAAGCTTTCTTT
v_call: TRBV9; clone_size: few; d_call: TRBD2; j_call: TRBJ2-3; cdr3_aa: CASSVGIAGGLGTDTQYF; cdr3_nt: TGTGCCAGCAGCGTAGGTATTGCGGGGGGGCTTGGCACAGATACGCAGTATTTT
v_call: TRBV28; clone_size: -; d_call: TRBD1; j_call: TRBJ1-1; cdr3_aa: CASSTGQPYTEAFF; cdr3_nt: TGTGCCAGCAGTACGGGACAGCCCTACACTGAAGCTTTCTTT
v_call: TRBV27; clone_size: -; d_call: TRBD1; j_call: TRBJ1-2; cdr3_aa: CASSSYRTGTDYGYTF; cdr3_nt: TGTGCCAGCAGTTCTTATAGGACAGGGACAGACTATGGCTACACCTTC
v_call: TRBV18; clone_size: once; d_call: TRBD1; j_call: TRBJ1-5; cdr3_aa: CASSDTGGVQPQHF; cdr3_nt: TGTGCCAGCTCAGATACAGGGGGCGTTCAGCCCCAGCATTTT
v_call: TRBV18; clone_size: -; d_call: -; j_call: TRBJ2-5; cdr3_aa: CASSQVTETQYF; cdr3_nt: TGTGCCAGCTCCCAAGTGACGGAGACCCAGTACTTC
v_call: TRBV5-1; clone_size: -; d_call: -; j_call: TRBJ1-3; cdr3_aa: CASSLPVNSGNTIYF; cdr3_nt: TGCGCCAGCAGCTTGCCGGTGAACTCTGGAAACACCATATATTTT
v_call: TRBV30; clone_size: -; d_call: -; j_call: TRBJ1-2; cdr3_aa: CAWSVQQGSYGYTF; cdr3_nt: TGTGCCTGGAGTGTACAGCAGGGGAGCTATGGCTACACCTTC
v_call: TRBV11-2; clone_size: few; d_call: TRBD1; j_call: TRBJ1-2; cdr3_aa: CASSRTGEIYGYTF; cdr3_nt: TGTGCCAGCAGTCGGACAGGGGAGATCTATGGCTACACCTTC
v_call: TRBV10-3; clone_size: -; d_call: -; j_call: TRBJ2-1; cdr3_aa: CAISESPYNEQFF; cdr3_nt: TGTGCCATCAGTGAGAGTCCCTACAATGAGCAGTTCTTC